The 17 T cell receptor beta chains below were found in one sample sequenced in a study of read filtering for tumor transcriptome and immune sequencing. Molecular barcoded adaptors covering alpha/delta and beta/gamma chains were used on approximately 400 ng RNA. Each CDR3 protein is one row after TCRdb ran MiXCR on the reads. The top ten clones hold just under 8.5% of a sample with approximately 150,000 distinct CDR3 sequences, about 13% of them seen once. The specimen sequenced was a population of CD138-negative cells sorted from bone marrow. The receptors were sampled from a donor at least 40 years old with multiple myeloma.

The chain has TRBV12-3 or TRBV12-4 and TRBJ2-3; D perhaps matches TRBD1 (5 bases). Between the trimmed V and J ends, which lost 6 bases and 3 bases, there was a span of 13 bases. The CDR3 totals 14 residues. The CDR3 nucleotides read TGTGCCAGCAGAATGCGAGACAGAACAGATACGCAGTATTTT. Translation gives CASRMRDRTDTQYF.

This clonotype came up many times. The CDR3 region is CASSRTGGYNEQFF. Here the CDR3 DNA reads TGTGCCAGCTCACGGACAGGGGGCTACAATGAGCAGTTCTTC. The V gene is TRBV18, the J gene TRBJ2-1; 10 positions match TRBD1. V lost 4 bases, J lost 3 bases, and 0 bases stayed unmatched. Looked up from germline, CDR1 is KGHSH and CDR2 is LQKENI. This CDR3 region has 14 residues.

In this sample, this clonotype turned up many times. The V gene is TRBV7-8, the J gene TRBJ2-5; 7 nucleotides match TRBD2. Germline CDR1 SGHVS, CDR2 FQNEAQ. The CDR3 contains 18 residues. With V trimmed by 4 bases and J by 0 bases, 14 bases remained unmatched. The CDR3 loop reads CASSWRERTRAYQETQYF. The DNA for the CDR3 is TGTGCCAGCAGCTGGCGGGAGAGGACGAGGGCGTACCAAGAGACCCAGTACTTC.

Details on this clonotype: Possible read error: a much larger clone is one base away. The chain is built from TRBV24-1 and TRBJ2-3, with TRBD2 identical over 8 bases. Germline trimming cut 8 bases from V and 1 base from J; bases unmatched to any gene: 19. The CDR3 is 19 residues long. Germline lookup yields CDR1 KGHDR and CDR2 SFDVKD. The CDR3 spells CATKGKRERFLDGTDTQYF. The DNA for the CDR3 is TGTGCCACCAAAGGAAAGCGGGAGAGGTTTCTAGACGGCACAGATACGCAGTATTTT.

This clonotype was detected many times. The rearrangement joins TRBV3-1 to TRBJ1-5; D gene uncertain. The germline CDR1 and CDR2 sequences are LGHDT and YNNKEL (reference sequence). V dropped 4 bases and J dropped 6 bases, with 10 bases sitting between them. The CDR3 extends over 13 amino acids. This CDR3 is CASSRQGSQPQHF. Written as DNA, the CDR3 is TGTGCCAGCAGCCGACAAGGATCTCAGCCCCAGCATTTT.

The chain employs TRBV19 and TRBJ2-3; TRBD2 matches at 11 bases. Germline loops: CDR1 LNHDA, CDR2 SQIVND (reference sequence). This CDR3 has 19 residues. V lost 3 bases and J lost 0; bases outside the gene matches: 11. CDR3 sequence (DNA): TGTGCCAGTAGTATCCCTGTTTTAGCGGGAGGGTTGAGCACAGATACGCAGTATTTT. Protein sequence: CASSIPVLAGGLSTDTQYF.

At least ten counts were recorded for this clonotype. CDR3 sequence reads: CASSRSGTEDQPQHF. The DNA for the CDR3 is TGTGCCAGCAGCCGCTCCGGGACAGAAGATCAGCCCCAGCATTTT. The rearrangement uses TRBV11-2 and TRBJ1-5, with 7 bases aligning to TRBD1. This CDR3 has 15 residues. Per germline, CDR1 SGHAT and CDR2 FQNNGV. V lost 5 bases and J lost 5; bases outside the gene matches: 9.

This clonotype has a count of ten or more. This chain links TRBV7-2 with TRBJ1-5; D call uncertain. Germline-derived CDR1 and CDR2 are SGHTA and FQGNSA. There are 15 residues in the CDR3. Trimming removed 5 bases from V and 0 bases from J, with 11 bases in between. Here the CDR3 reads CASSQAVTSNQPQHF. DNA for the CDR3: TGTGCCAGCAGCCAAGCGGTCACTAGCAATCAGCCCCAGCATTTT. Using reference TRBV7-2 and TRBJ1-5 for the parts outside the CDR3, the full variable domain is GAGVSQSPSNKVTEKGKDVELRCDPISGHTALYWYRQSLGQGLEFLIYFQGNSAPDKSGLPSDRFSAERTGGSVSTLTIQRTQQEDSAVYLCASSQAVTSNQPQHFGDGTRLSIL.

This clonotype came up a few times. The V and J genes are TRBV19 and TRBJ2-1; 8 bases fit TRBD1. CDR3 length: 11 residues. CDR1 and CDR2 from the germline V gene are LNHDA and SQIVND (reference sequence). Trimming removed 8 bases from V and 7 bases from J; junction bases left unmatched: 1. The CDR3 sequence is CASWDRNEQFF. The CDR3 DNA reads TGTGCCAGTTGGGACAGGAATGAGCAGTTCTTC.

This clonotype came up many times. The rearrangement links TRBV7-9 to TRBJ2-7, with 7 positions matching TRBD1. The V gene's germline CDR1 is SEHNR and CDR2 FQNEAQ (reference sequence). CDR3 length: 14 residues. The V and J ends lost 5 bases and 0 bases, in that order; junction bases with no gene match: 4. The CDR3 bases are TGTGCCAGCAGCACGGGACAGAACTCCTACGAGCAGTACTTC. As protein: CASSTGQNSYEQYF.

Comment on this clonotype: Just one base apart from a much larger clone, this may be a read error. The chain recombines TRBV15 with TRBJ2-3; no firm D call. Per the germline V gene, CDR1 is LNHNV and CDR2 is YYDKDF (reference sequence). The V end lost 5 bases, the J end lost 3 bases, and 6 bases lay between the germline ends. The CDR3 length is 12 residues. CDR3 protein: CATSGATDTQYF. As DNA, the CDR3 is TGTGCCACCAGCGGAGCGACAGATACGCAGTATTTT.

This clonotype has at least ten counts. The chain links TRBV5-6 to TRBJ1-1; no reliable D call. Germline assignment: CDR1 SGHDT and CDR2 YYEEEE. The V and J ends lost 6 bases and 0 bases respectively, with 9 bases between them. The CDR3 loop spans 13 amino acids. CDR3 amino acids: CASNERVNTEAFF. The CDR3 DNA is TGTGCCAGCAATGAAAGGGTGAACACTGAAGCTTTCTTT. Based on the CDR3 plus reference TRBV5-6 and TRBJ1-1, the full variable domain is DAGVTQSPTHLIKTRGQQVTLRCSPKSGHDTVSWYQQALGQGPQFIFQYYEEEERQRGNFPDRFSGHQFPNYSSELNVNALLLGDSALYLCASNERVNTEAFFGQGTRLTVV.

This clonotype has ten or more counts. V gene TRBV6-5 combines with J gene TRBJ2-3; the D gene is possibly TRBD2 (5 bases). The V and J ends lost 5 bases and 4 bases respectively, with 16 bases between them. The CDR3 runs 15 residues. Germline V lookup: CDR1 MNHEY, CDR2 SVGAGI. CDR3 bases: TGTGCCAGCAGTCCCGGGGATCTTCGTTCAGATACGCAGTATTTT. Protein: CASSPGDLRSDTQYF.

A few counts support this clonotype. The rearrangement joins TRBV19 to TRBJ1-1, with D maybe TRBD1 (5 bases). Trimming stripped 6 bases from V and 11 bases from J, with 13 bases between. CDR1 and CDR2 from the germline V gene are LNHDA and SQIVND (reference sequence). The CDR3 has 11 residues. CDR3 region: CASRTRGPAFF. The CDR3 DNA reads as TGTGCCAGTAGGACGAGGGGACCGGCTTTCTTT. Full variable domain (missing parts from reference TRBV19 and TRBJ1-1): DGGITQSPKYLFRKEGQNVTLSCEQNLNHDAMYWYRQDPGQGLRLIYYSQIVNDFQKGDIAEGYSVSREKKESFPLTVTSAQKNPTAFYLCASRTRGPAFFGQGTRLTVV.

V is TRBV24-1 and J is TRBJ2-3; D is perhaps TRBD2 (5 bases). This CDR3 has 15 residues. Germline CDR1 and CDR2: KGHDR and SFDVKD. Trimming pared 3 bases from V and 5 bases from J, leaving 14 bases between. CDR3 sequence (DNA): TGTGCCACCAGTGATCCTCGGGGTAATCGAGATACGCAGTATTTT. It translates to CATSDPRGNRDTQYF.

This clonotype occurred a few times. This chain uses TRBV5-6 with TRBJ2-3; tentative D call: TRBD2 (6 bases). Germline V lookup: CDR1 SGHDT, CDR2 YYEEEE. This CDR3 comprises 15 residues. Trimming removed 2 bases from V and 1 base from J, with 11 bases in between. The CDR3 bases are TGTGCCAGCAGCTTCACTAGCACAGGCACAGATACGCAGTATTTT. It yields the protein CASSFTSTGTDTQYF.

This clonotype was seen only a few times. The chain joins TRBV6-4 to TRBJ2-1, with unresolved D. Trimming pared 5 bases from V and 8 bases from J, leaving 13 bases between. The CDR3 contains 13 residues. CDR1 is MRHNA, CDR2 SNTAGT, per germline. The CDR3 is CASSLSGVDEQFF. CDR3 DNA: TGTGCCAGCAGTCTATCGGGCGTCGATGAGCAGTTCTTC.